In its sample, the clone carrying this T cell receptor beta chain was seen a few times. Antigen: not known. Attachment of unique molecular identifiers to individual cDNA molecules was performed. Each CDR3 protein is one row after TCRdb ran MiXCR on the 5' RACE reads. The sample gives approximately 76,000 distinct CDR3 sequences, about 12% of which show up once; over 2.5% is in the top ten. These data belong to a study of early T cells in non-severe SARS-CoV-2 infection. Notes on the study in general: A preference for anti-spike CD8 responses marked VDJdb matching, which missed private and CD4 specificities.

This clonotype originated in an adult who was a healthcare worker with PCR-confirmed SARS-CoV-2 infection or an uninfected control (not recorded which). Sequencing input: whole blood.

The DNA for the CDR3 is TGTGCCAGCTCCCCCGGACAGGGAAATCAGCCCCAGCATTTT. Its protein is CASSPGQGNQPQHF. The chain joins TRBV18 to TRBJ1-5; 8 bases map to TRBD1. V was clipped by 6 bases and J by 4 bases; unmatched bases: 5. There are 14 residues in the CDR3. The germline CDR1 and CDR2 sequences are KGHSH and LQKENI.